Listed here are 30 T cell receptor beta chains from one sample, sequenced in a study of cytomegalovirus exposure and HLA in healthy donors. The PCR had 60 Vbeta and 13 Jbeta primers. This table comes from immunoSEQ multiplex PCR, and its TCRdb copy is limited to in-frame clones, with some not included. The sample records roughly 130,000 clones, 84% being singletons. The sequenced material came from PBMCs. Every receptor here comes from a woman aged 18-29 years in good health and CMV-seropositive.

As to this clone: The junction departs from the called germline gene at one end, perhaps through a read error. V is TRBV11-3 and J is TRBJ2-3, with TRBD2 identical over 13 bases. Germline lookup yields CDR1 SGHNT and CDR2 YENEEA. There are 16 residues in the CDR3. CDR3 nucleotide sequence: TGTGCCAGCAGTTTAGGGACTAGCGGGGACACAGATACGCAGTATTTT. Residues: CASSLGTSGDTDTQYF.

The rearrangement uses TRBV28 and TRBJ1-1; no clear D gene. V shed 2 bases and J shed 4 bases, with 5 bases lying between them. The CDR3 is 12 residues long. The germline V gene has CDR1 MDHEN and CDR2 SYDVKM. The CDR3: CASSLVITEAFF. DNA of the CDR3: TGTGCCAGCAGTTTAGTTATCACTGAAGCTTTCTTT.

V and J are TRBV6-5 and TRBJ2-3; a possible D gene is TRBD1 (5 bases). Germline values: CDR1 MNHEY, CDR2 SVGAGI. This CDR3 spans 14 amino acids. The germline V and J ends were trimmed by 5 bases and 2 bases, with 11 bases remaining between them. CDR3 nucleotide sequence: TGTGCCAGCAGTCAGGGCCGTTTCACAGATACGCAGTATTTT. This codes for CASSQGRFTDTQYF.

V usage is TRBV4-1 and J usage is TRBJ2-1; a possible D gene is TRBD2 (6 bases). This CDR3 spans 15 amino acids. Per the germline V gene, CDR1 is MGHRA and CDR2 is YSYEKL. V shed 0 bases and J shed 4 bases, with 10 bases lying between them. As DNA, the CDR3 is TGCGCCAGCAGCCAAGAGGGGAGGATATACAATGAGCAGTTCTTC. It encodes CASSQEGRIYNEQFF.

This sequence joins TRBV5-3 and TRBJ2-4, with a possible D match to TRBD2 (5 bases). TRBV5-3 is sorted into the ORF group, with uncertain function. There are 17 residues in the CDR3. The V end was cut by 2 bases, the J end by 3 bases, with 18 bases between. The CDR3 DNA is TGTGCCAGAAGCTTATCTAAAAAGGGAGAAGACAAAAACATTCAGTACTTC. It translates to CARSLSKKGEDKNIQYF.

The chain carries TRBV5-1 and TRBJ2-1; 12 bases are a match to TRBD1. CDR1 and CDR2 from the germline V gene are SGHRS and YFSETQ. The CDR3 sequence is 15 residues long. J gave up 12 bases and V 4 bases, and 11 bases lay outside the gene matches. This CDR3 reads CASSAPGTGGSGQFF. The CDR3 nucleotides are TGCGCCAGCAGCGCCCCCGGGACAGGGGGCTCGGGGCAGTTCTTC.

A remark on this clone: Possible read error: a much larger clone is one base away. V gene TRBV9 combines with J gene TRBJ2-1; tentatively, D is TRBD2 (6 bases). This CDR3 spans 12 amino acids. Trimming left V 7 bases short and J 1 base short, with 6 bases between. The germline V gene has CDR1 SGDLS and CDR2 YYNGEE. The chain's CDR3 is CASGGSYNEQFF. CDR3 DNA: TGTGCCAGCGGGGGGTCCTACAATGAGCAGTTCTTC. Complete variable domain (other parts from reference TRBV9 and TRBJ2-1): DSGVTQTPKHLITATGQRVTLRCSPRSGDLSVYWYQQSLDQGLQFLIQYYNGEERAKGNILERFSAQQFPDLHSELNLSSLELGDSALYFCASGGSYNEQFFGPGTRLTVL.

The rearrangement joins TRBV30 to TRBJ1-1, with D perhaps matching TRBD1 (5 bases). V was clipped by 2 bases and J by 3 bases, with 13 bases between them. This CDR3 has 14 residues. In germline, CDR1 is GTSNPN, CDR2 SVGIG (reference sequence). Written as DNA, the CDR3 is TGTGCCTGGAGTCTGGGACTGGTGGACACTGAAGCTTTCTTT. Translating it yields CAWSLGLVDTEAFF. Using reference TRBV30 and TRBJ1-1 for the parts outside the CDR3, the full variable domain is SQTIHQWPATLVQPVGSPLSLECTVEGTSNPNLYWYRQAAGRGLQLLFYSVGIGQISSEVPQNLSASRPQDRQFILSSKKLLLSDSGFYLCAWSLGLVDTEAFFGQGTRLTVV.

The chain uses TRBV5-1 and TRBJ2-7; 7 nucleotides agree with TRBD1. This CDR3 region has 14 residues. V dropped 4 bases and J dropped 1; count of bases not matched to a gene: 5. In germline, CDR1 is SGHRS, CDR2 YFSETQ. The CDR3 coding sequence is TGCGCCAGCAGCGGGACAGAGAGGTCCTACGAGCAGTACTTC. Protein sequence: CASSGTERSYEQYF.

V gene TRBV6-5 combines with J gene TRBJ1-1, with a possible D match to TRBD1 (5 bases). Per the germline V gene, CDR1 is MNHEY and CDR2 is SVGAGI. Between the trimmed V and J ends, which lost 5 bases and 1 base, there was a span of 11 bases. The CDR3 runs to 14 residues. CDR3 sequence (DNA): TGTGCCAGCAGTAAGGGACTGCAGAACACTGAAGCTTTCTTT. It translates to CASSKGLQNTEAFF.

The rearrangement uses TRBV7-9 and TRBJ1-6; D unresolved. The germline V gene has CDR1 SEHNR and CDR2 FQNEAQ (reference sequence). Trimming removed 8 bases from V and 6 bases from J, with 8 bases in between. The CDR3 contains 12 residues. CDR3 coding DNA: TGTGCCAGCGTTACGGGTAATTCACCCCTCCACTTT. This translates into CASVTGNSPLHF.

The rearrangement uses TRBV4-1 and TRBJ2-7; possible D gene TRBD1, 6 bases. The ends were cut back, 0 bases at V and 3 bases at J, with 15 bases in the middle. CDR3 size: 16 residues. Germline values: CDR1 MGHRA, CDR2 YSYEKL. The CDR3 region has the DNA TGCGCCAGCAGCCAAGAGTTGACAGGAGATTACTACGAGCAGTACTTC. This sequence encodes CASSQELTGDYYEQYF.

The chain's CDR3 is CASSLAGGQGQFF. The DNA for the CDR3 is TGTGCCAGCAGCTTGGCCGGGGGACAGGGACAGTTCTTC. The chain joins TRBV5-4 to TRBJ2-1; TRBD1 aligns across 9 bases. Germline trimming cut 0 bases from V and 13 bases from J; bases unmatched to any gene: 5. This CDR3 contains 13 residues. Per the germline V gene, CDR1 is SGHNT and CDR2 is YYREEE (reference sequence).

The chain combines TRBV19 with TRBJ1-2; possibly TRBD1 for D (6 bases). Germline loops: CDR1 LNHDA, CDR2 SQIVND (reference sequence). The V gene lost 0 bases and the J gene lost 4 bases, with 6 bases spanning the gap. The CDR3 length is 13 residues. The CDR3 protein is CASSIEGAYGYTF. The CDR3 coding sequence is TGTGCCAGTAGTATAGAGGGGGCCTATGGCTACACCTTC.

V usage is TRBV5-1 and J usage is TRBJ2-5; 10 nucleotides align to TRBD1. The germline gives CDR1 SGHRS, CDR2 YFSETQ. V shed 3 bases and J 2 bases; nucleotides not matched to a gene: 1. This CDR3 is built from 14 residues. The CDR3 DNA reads TGCGCCAGCAGCTCGGGACAGGGGCAAGAGACCCAGTACTTC. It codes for CASSSGQGQETQYF.

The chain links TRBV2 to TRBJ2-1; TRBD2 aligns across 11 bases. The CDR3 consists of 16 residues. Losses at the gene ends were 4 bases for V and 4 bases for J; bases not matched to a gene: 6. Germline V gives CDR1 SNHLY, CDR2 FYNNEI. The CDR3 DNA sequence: TGTGCCAGCAGTGGGTTAGCGGGGGGGCGGTACAATGAGCAGTTCTTC. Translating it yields CASSGLAGGRYNEQFF.

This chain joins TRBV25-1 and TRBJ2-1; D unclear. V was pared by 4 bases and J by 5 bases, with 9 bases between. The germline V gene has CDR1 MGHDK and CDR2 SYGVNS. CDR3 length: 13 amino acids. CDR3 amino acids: CASSVTADNEQFF. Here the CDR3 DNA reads TGTGCCAGCAGTGTAACAGCAGACAATGAGCAGTTCTTC.

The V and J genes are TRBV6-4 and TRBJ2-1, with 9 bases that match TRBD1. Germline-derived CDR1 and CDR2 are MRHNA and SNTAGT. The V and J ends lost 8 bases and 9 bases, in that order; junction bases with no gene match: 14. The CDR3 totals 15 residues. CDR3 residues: CASGKQGAGVGEQFF. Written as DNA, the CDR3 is TGTGCCAGCGGAAAACAGGGGGCGGGTGTCGGTGAGCAGTTCTTC.

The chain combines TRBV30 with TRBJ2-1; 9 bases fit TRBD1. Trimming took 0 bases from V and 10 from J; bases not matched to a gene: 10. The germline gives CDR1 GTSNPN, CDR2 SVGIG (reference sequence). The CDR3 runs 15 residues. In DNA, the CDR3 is TGTGCCTGGAGTGTAGGGTTACAGGGGGCAAAAGAGCAGTTCTTC. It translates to CAWSVGLQGAKEQFF. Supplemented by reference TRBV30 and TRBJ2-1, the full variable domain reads SQTIHQWPATLVQPVGSPLSLECTVEGTSNPNLYWYRQAAGRGLQLLFYSVGIGQISSEVPQNLSASRPQDRQFILSSKKLLLSDSGFYLCAWSVGLQGAKEQFFGPGTRLTVL.

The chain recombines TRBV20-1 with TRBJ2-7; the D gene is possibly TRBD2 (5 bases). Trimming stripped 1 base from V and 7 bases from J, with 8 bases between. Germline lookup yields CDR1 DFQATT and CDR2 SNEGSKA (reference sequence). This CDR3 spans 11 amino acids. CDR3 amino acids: CSARVGVEQYF. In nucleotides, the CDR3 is TGCAGTGCTAGAGTCGGGGTAGAGCAGTACTTC.

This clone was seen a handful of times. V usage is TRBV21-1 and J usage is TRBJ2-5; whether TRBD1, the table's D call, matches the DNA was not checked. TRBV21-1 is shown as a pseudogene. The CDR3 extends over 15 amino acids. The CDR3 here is CASSRGRPREETQYF. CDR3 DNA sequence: TGTGCCAGCAGCAGGGGCAGGCCCCGTGAAGAGACCCAGTACTTC.

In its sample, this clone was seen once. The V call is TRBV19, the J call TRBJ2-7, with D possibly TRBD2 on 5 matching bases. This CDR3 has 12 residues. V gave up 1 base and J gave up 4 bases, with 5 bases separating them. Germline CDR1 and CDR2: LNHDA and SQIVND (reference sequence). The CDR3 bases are TGTGCCAGTAGTATAGGGGAGTACGAGCAGTACTTC. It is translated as CASSIGEYEQYF.

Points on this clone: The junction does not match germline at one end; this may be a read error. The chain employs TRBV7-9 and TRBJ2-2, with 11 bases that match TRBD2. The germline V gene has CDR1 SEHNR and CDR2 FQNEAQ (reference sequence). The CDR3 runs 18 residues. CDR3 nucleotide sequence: TGTTCCAGCAGCTTAGCCGGAACTAGCGGGGGGAACACCGGGGAGCTGTTTTTT. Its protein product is CSSSLAGTSGGNTGELFF.

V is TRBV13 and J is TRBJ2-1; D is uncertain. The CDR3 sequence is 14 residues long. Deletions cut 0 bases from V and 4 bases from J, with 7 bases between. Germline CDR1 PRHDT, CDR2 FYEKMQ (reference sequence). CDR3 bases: TGTGCCAGCAGCTTAGGCCGGAGTTACAATGAGCAGTTCTTC. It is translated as CASSLGRSYNEQFF.

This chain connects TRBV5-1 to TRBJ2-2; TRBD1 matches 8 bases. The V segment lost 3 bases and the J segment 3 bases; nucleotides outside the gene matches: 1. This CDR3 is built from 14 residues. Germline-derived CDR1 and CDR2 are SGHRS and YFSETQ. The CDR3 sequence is CASSWTGHTGELFF. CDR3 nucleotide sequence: TGCGCCAGCAGCTGGACAGGGCACACCGGGGAGCTGTTTTTT.

This CDR3 reads CASSERWVRGAGDTQYF. CDR3 nucleotides: TGTGCCAGCAGTGAAAGGTGGGTCAGGGGCGCGGGAGATACGCAGTATTTT. This rearrangement joins TRBV6-1 to TRBJ2-3, with D perhaps TRBD1 (6 bases). V was trimmed by 2 bases and J by 5 bases, leaving 20 bases between them. Per germline, CDR1 MNHNS and CDR2 SASEGT. This CDR3 spans 17 amino acids.

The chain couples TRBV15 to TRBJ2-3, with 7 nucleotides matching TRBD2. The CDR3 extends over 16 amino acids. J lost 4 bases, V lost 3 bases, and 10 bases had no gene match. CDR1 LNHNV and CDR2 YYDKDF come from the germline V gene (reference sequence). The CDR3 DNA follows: TGTGCCACCAGCAGTGGGAGGGTGGTCGAGGCAGATACGCAGTATTTT. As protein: CATSSGRVVEADTQYF.

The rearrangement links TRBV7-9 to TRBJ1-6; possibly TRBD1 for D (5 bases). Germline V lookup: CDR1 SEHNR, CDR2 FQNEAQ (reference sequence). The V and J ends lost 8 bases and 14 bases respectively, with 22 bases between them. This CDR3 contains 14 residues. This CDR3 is CASVEAGVYGALHF. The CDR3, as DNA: TGTGCCAGCGTAGAAGCGGGGGTGTATGGGGCCCTCCACTTT.

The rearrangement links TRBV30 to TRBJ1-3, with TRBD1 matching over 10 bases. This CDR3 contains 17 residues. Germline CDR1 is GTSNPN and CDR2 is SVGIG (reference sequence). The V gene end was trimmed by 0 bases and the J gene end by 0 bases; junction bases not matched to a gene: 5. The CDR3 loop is CAWSVGTGDSSGNTIYF. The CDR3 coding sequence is TGTGCCTGGAGTGTAGGGACAGGGGATAGCTCTGGAAACACCATATATTTT.

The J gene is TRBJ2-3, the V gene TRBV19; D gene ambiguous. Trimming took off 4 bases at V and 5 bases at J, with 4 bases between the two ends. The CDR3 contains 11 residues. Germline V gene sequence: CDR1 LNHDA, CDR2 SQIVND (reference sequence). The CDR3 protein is CASSSRDTQYF. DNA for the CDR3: TGTGCCAGTAGTAGTAGAGATACGCAGTATTTT.